Below, 29 T cell receptor beta chains from the same sample are listed, as sequenced in a study of blood T cell repertoires in COVID-19 (TCRdb year 2020). Library preparation used the immunoSEQ multiplex PCR assay. Entries here come from immuneACCESS through TCRdb and include only in-frame sequences with V and J called. Some clones fail to appear in such tables; in the studies checked, an unresolved V gene covers under half of the shortfall, and the cause of the remainder is unknown. The sample table holds approximately 130,000 clones, of which around 85% were seen once. The top ten clonotypes cover around 4.7% of the sample. Sample: peripheral blood. Every receptor here comes from a human donor in a cohort sampled during active COVID-19.

The V gene is TRBV19, the J gene TRBJ1-2, with a weak D call TRBD1 (5 bases). The germline V gene has CDR1 LNHDA and CDR2 SQIVND (reference sequence). Trimming pared 8 bases from V and 6 bases from J, leaving 10 bases between. CDR3 length equals 11 residues. This chain's CDR3 is CASSGTHGYTF. As DNA, the CDR3 is TGTGCCAGTTCCGGGACTCATGGCTACACCTTC.

The V gene is TRBV19, the J gene TRBJ1-2, with a possible D match to TRBD1 (5 bases). CDR1 and CDR2 from the germline V gene are LNHDA and SQIVND (reference sequence). The CDR3 totals 13 residues. V dropped 6 bases and J dropped 4 bases, with 12 bases sitting between them. The CDR3 reads CASRVTGGYGYTF. The CDR3 DNA sequence: TGTGCCAGTAGAGTAACAGGCGGCTATGGCTACACCTTC.

This chain connects TRBV7-3 to TRBJ2-2, with 8 bases fitting TRBD2. The CDR3 loop spans 15 amino acids. V shed 4 bases, J shed 4 bases, and the junction held 5 bases outside the gene matches. The germline V gene encodes CDR1 SGHTA and CDR2 FQGTGA. CDR3 sequence: CASSSGGGGTGELFF. CDR3 nucleotide sequence: TGTGCCAGCAGCTCGGGAGGGGGAGGCACCGGGGAGCTGTTTTTT.

This clone was picked up one time. The rearrangement uses TRBV7-9 and TRBJ2-1; D possibly corresponds to TRBD2 (6 bases). This CDR3 region has 15 residues. The germline gives CDR1 SEHNR, CDR2 FQNEAQ (reference sequence). The V and J ends lost 3 bases and 6 bases respectively, with 15 bases between them. This CDR3 reads CASSFSALASNEQFF. CDR3 nucleotide sequence: TGTGCCAGCAGCTTTTCGGCCCTAGCGAGCAATGAGCAGTTCTTC.

The sample holds one count of this clone. CDR3 DNA sequence: TGTGCCAGCAGCTTAGGAGACAGGGCGGCCGAAAAACTGTTTTTT. Protein sequence: CASSLGDRAAEKLFF. This rearrangement joins TRBV7-9 to TRBJ1-4; 7 bases line up with TRBD1. CDR3 length: 15 residues. Germline V CDR1 and CDR2: SEHNR, FQNEAQ (reference sequence). V lost 1 base to trimming and J lost 8 bases; unmatched junction nucleotides: 7.

The J gene is TRBJ2-3, the V gene TRBV15; 9 positions match TRBD2. Germline V CDR1 and CDR2: LNHNV, YYDKDF (reference sequence). The V and J ends lost 9 bases and 2 bases, in that order; junction bases with no gene match: 9. This CDR3 region has 15 residues. The CDR3 coding sequence is TGTGCCACTGGGGGAAGCGGGGGGCCCACAGATACGCAGTATTTT. As protein: CATGGSGGPTDTQYF.

This clone showed up just once. This sequence joins TRBV19 and TRBJ2-1; TRBD2 aligns across 7 bases. The CDR3 is 15 residues long. V dropped 5 bases and J dropped 0; count of bases not matched to a gene: 4. The germline gives CDR1 LNHDA, CDR2 SQIVND (reference sequence). The CDR3 nucleotides read TGTGCCAGTAGTTCTAGCGGAGGCTCCTACAATGAGCAGTTCTTC. This translates into CASSSSGGSYNEQFF.

This clone was observed a single time. The genes are TRBV15 and TRBJ2-5, with 12 positions matching TRBD2. The CDR3 contains 16 residues. Germline CDR1 is LNHNV and CDR2 is YYDKDF (reference sequence). V lost 0 bases, J lost 3 bases, and 2 bases stayed unmatched. Here the CDR3 DNA reads TGTGCCACCAGCAGAGACACTAGCGGGGGGAAAGAGACCCAGTACTTC. Its protein is CATSRDTSGGKETQYF.

This clone appeared a single time. The V and J genes are TRBV7-3 and TRBJ2-6, with D unresolved. The germline V gene encodes CDR1 SGHTA and CDR2 FQGTGA. Trimming took off 2 bases at V and 4 bases at J, with 15 bases between the two ends. This CDR3 comprises 17 residues. Here the CDR3 reads CASSLVAPRRGANVLTF. CDR3 DNA sequence: TGTGCCAGCAGCTTAGTTGCACCCCGGCGGGGGGCCAACGTCCTGACTTTC.

The V gene is TRBV7-2, the J gene TRBJ1-1, with 8 bases that match TRBD1. The CDR3 has 15 amino acids. Trimming cost V 5 bases and J 0 bases; bases outside gene matches: 5. Looked up from germline, CDR1 is SGHTA and CDR2 is FQGNSA. CDR3 loop: CASSRDRIMNTEAFF. DNA of the CDR3: TGTGCCAGCAGCCGGGACAGGATTATGAACACTGAAGCTTTCTTT.

V is TRBV19 and J is TRBJ2-1, with D possibly matching TRBD2 (6 bases). Germline V gene lookup returns CDR1 LNHDA and CDR2 SQIVND (reference sequence). This CDR3 spans 13 amino acids. V was cut by 6 bases and J by 8 bases, with 14 bases left in between. CDR3 nucleotide sequence: TGTGCCAGTAGGGAACTAGCTATCGATGAGCAGTTCTTC. It encodes CASRELAIDEQFF.

The rearrangement links TRBV7-9 to TRBJ1-1, with 8 bases that match TRBD1. With 8 bases clipped from V and 8 bases from J, the junction kept 7 bases outside the gene matches. Germline-derived CDR1 and CDR2 are SEHNR and FQNEAQ (reference sequence). The CDR3 is 12 amino acids. The CDR3 bases are TGTGCCAGCGCTTCAGGGACAGGAGAAGCTTTCTTT. Amino acid sequence: CASASGTGEAFF.

This clone was recorded a few times. The chain uses TRBV6-2 or TRBV6-3 and TRBJ1-5; 9 positions match TRBD1. CDR3 length equals 15 residues. The germline gives CDR1 MNHEY, CDR2 SVGEGT. With 4 bases clipped from V and 3 bases from J, the junction kept 4 bases outside the gene matches. CDR3 residues: CASSSDRGHNQPQHF. CDR3 bases: TGTGCCAGCAGTTCGGACAGGGGACACAATCAGCCCCAGCATTTT.

V gene TRBV7-2 combines with J gene TRBJ2-5; tentatively, D is TRBD1 (5 bases). Trimming shortened V by 5 bases and J by 4 bases, and 17 bases separated the two germline ends. This CDR3 comprises 15 residues. Germline CDR1 and CDR2: SGHTA and FQGNSA. This CDR3 reads CASSLQFGGAETQYF. CDR3 in DNA: TGTGCCAGCAGCCTCCAGTTTGGTGGGGCAGAGACCCAGTACTTC.

Here the CDR3 DNA reads TGTGCCAGCAGCTTACAGATTGAAGCTTTCTTT. Amino acid sequence: CASSLQIEAFF. The gene calls are TRBV7-2 and TRBJ1-1; no firm D call. CDR1 and CDR2 (germline): SGHTA, FQGNSA. The ends were cut back, 2 bases at V and 7 bases at J, with 5 bases in the middle. This CDR3 has 11 amino acids.

The chain combines TRBV10-3 with TRBJ1-1; 8 bases fit TRBD1. Looked up from germline, CDR1 is ENHRY and CDR2 is SYGVKD. The CDR3 loop spans 14 amino acids. With 6 bases clipped from V and 4 bases from J, the junction kept 7 bases outside the gene matches. CDR3 amino acids: CAIRPTGQGTEAFF. For the CDR3, the DNA is TGTGCCATCAGGCCGACAGGACAGGGCACTGAAGCTTTCTTT.

The chain combines TRBV5-1 with TRBJ1-1; 8 bases are shared with TRBD1. The CDR3 has 15 residues. V was clipped by 3 bases and J by 5 bases; unmatched bases: 9. The germline gives CDR1 SGHRS, CDR2 YFSETQ. In DNA form, the CDR3 reads TGCGCCAGCAGCTACGAGACAGGGGAGGTGACTGAAGCTTTCTTT. Protein: CASSYETGEVTEAFF.

In its sample, this clone was seen a few times. The J gene is TRBJ1-5, the V gene TRBV19, with D tentatively TRBD1 (5 bases). CDR1 and CDR2 from the germline V gene are LNHDA and SQIVND (reference sequence). V was trimmed by 3 bases and J by 6 bases, leaving 15 bases between them. CDR3 size: 15 residues. The CDR3 here is CASSIGQGMVQPQHF. CDR3 in DNA: TGTGCCAGTAGTATCGGGCAGGGTATGGTTCAGCCCCAGCATTTT.

This chain joins TRBV5-6 and TRBJ1-6; D unclear. Germline V gene data show CDR1 as SGHDT and CDR2 as YYEEEE. The germline V and J ends were trimmed by 0 bases and 0 bases, with 10 bases remaining between them. CDR3 size: 17 residues. For the CDR3, the DNA is TGTGCCAGCAGCTTGGCCCAGGTGAGCTCCTATAATTCACCCCTCCACTTT. This translates into CASSLAQVSSYNSPLHF.

V gene TRBV10-1 combines with J gene TRBJ1-1; 7 bases are a match to TRBD1. The CDR3 consists of 12 residues. V lost 6 bases, J lost 6 bases, and 4 bases stayed unmatched. The germline CDR1 and CDR2 sequences are WNHNN and SYGVQD (reference sequence). The CDR3 DNA reads as TGCGCCAGCAGGACAACAGGGGCTGAAGCTTTCTTT. Residues: CASRTTGAEAFF.

The chain employs TRBV9 and TRBJ2-2; 10 nucleotides line up with TRBD2. CDR1 and CDR2 (germline): SGDLS, YYNGEE. V was pared by 1 base and J by 4 bases, with 10 bases of the junction left unmatched. CDR3 size: 18 residues. The CDR3: CASSVQASGRGSTGELFF. CDR3 DNA: TGTGCCAGCAGCGTACAGGCTAGCGGGAGAGGAAGCACCGGGGAGCTGTTTTTT.

The CDR3 protein is CASSKIPIYNEQFF. The CDR3 nucleotides read TGTGCCAGTAGTAAAATTCCCATCTACAATGAGCAGTTCTTC. The J gene is TRBJ2-1, the V gene TRBV19, with D hard to call. Germline CDR1 reads LNHDA; CDR2 reads SQIVND (reference sequence). The germline V and J ends were trimmed by 4 bases and 3 bases, with 10 bases remaining between them. The length of the CDR3 is 14 residues.

J is TRBJ1-2 and V is TRBV7-6, with D perhaps matching TRBD1 (6 bases). The CDR3 extends over 17 amino acids. V dropped 5 bases and J dropped 6 bases, with 25 bases sitting between them. Germline V gene lookup returns CDR1 SGHVS and CDR2 FNYEAQ. CDR3 amino acids: CASSTAGLSRGADGYTF. The CDR3 nucleotides are TGTGCCAGCAGCACCGCCGGGCTATCGCGGGGGGCAGATGGCTACACCTTC.

The chain is built from TRBV30 and TRBJ2-6; 10 bases line up with TRBD1. Germline CDR1 is GTSNPN and CDR2 is SVGIG (reference sequence). This CDR3 has 15 residues. The junction had 1 base not matched to a gene; V was cut back by 4 bases and J by 1 base. CDR3 residues: CAWTGQGSGANVLTF. CDR3 in DNA: TGTGCCTGGACGGGACAGGGGTCTGGGGCCAACGTCCTGACTTTC.

This chain connects TRBV5-1 to TRBJ2-5, with 8 bases identical to TRBD1. Germline trimming cut 4 bases from V and 4 bases from J; bases unmatched to any gene: 6. The germline gives CDR1 SGHRS, CDR2 YFSETQ. The CDR3 has 14 residues. DNA of the CDR3: TGCGCCAGCAGCGCCAGGGGGCGAGGAGAGACCCAGTACTTC. Translation gives CASSARGRGETQYF.

V is TRBV5-1 and J is TRBJ2-5; 8 nucleotides line up with TRBD2. J lost 5 bases, V lost 4 bases, and 13 bases had no gene match. The CDR3 spans 16 residues. In germline, CDR1 is SGHRS, CDR2 YFSETQ. The CDR3, as DNA: TGCGCCAGCAGCCCTGGAGGGCGGGGGGCCGGGGAGACCCAGTACTTC. Translated: CASSPGGRGAGETQYF.

The J gene is TRBJ1-2, the V gene TRBV7-2; the D is unclear. This CDR3 spans 14 amino acids. Germline V gene sequence: CDR1 SGHTA, CDR2 FQGNSA. V dropped 5 bases and J dropped 6 bases, with 16 bases sitting between them. DNA for the CDR3: TGTGCCAGCAGCCCAGATCAGAGGGAGAATGGCTACACCTTC. This gives the protein CASSPDQRENGYTF. Full variable domain (remainder filled in from reference TRBV7-2 and TRBJ1-2): GAGVSQSPSNKVTEKGKDVELRCDPISGHTALYWYRQSLGQGLEFLIYFQGNSAPDKSGLPSDRFSAERTGGSVSTLTIQRTQQEDSAVYLCASSPDQRENGYTFGSGTRLTVV.

The V and J genes are TRBV2 and TRBJ1-2; D perhaps matches TRBD1 (5 bases). The V gene's germline CDR1 is SNHLY and CDR2 FYNNEI. This CDR3 contains 15 residues. V was shortened by 6 bases and J by 6 bases, with 20 bases between the two germline ends. CDR3 residues: CASSRSGGNIHGYTF. The CDR3 DNA is TGTGCCAGCAGCCGGTCGGGGGGAAATATTCATGGCTACACCTTC.

The chain employs TRBV19 and TRBJ1-5, with D possibly being TRBD1 (5 bases). Germline lookup yields CDR1 LNHDA and CDR2 SQIVND (reference sequence). V lost 6 bases and J 9 bases, leaving 18 bases between the germline ends. The CDR3 totals 14 residues. The CDR3 region is CASRIGQGQMPQHF. CDR3 DNA: TGTGCCAGTAGGATCGGGCAGGGCCAGATGCCCCAGCATTTT.